This T cell receptor beta chain was identified in a study of OX40 agonist ivuxolimab in advanced cancers. Looking at the study overall: The patients received ivuxolimab by intravenous route every 2 weeks at 0.01 to 10 mg/kg.

V lost 2 bases and J 2 bases, leaving 9 bases between the germline ends. The CDR3 is 14 residues long. CDR1 and CDR2 from the germline V gene are LNHDA and SQIVND (reference sequence). Blood samples were obtained at baseline, cycle 4 day 1, and cycle 7 day 1. Here immunoSEQ multiplex PCR was the method, and the copy in TCRdb shows in-frame clones only, minus some. This table holds around 94,000 clones, around 91% found once. Whole-study findings and limits: Low normalized T-cell clonal expansion was also seen in some nonresponders. Compared with CD4+, CD8+ T cells on average had more expanded clones.

A word on this clone: Antigen unknown.

This TCR was recovered from an adult with an advanced solid tumor such as melanoma, head and neck, liver or kidney cancer. The material sequenced was CD4+ or CD8+ T cells sorted from blood, taken in a trial of the OX40 agonist ivuxolimab. The chain joins TRBV19 to TRBJ1-2; D gene unclear. CDR3 DNA sequence: TGTGCCAGTAGTATATCCGCAGAAAACTATGGCTACACCTTC. The encoded protein is CASSISAENYGYTF.